This record concerns one TCR beta chain sequence. These data are taken from a study of T cell changes during pregnancy in multiple sclerosis. Measured with immunoSEQ multiplex PCR; TCRdb has only the in-frame clones, and not every one. The table includes 71,000 or so clones, more than 90% detected once. This CDR3 is 14 amino acids long. The germline gives CDR1 KGHSH, CDR2 LQKENI. V lost 2 bases and J 3 bases, leaving 11 bases between the germline ends. V is TRBV18 and J is TRBJ2-7; unclear D gene. The sequence was obtained from a female donor with multiple sclerosis, enrolled in a pregnancy study. This sample comprised peripheral blood, obtained in the third trimester of pregnancy. CDR3 nucleotide sequence: TGTGCCAGCTCACCAACGAGGAGAGACTACGAGCAGTACTTC. It yields the protein CASSPTRRDYEQYF.